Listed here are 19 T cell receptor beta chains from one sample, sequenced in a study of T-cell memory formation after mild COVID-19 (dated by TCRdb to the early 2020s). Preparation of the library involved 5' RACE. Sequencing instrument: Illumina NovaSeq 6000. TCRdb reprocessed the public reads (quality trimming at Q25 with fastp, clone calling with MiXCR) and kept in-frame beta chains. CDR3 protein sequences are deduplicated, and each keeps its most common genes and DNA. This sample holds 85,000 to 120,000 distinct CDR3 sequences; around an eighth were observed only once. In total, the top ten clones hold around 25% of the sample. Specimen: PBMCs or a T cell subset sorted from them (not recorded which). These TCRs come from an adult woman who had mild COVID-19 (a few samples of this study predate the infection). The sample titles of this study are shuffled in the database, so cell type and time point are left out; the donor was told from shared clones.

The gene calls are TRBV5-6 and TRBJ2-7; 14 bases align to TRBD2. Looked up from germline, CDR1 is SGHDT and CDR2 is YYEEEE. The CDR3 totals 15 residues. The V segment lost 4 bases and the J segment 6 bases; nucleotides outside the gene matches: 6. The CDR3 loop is CASSTGTSGGGEQYF. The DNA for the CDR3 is TGTGCCAGCAGCACCGGGACTAGCGGGGGTGGCGAGCAGTACTTC.

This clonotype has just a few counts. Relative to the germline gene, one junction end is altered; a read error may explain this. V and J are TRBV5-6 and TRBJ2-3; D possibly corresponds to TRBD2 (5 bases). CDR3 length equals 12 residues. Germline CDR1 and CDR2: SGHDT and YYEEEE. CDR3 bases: TGTGCCAGCAGCTTGGGTTTGAATACGCGGGATTTT. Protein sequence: CASSLGLNTRDF.

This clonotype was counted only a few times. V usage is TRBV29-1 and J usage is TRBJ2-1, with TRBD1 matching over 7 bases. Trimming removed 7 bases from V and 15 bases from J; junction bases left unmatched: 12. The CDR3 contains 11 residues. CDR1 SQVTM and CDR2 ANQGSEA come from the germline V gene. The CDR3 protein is CSARQGRPTFF. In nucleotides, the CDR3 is TGCAGCGCGAGACAGGGACGTCCGACGTTCTTC.

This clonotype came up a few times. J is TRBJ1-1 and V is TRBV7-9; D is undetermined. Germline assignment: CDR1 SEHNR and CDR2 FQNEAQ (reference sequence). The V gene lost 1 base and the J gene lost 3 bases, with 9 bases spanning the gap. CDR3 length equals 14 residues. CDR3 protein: CASSLVTGYTEAFF. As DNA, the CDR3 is TGTGCCAGCAGCTTAGTAACTGGGTACACTGAAGCTTTCTTT.

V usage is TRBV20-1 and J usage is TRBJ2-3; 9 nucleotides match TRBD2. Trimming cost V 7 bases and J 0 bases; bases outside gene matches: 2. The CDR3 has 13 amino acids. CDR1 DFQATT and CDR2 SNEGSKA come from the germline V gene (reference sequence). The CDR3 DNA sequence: TGCAGTGTGCTAGCGGGGAGCACAGATACGCAGTATTTT. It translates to CSVLAGSTDTQYF.

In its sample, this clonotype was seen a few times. CDR3 sequence reads: CASSPSQGRSETQYF. In DNA, the CDR3 is TGTGCCAGCAGTCCGTCACAGGGCAGGTCGGAGACCCAGTACTTC. The chain is built from TRBV6-5 and TRBJ2-5, with D possibly TRBD1 on 6 matching bases. The CDR3 extends over 15 amino acids. Germline V lookup: CDR1 MNHEY, CDR2 SVGAGI. V lost 5 bases, J lost 5 bases, and 18 bases lay in between.

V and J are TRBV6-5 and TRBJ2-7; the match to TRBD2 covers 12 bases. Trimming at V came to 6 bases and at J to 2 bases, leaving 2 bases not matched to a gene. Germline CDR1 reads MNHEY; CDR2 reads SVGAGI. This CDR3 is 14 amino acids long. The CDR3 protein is CASSWTSGTYEQYF. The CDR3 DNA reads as TGTGCCAGCAGCTGGACTAGCGGGACCTACGAGCAGTACTTC.

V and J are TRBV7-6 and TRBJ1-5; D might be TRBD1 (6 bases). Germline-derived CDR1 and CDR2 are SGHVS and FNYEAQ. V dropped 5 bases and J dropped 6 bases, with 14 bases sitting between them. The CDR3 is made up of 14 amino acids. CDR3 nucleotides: TGTGCCAGCAGCATTGGCGGGGGCAGTCAGCCCCAGCATTTT. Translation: CASSIGGGSQPQHF.

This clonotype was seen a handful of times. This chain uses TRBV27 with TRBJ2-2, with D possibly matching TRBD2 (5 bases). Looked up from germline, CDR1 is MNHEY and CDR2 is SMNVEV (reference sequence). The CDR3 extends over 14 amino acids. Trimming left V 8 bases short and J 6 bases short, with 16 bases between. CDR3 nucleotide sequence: TGTGCCAGCCATATTTCTGGAGGATCCGGGGAGCTGTTTTTT. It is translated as CASHISGGSGELFF.

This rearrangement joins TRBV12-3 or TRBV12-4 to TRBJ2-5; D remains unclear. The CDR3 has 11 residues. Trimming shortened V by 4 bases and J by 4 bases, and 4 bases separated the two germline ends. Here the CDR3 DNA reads TGTGCCAGCAGTTCTACAGAGACCCAGTACTTC. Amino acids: CASSSTETQYF.

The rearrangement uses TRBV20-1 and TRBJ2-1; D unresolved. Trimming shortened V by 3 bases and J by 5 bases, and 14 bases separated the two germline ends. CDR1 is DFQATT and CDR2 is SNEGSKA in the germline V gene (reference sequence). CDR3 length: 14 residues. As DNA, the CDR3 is TGCAGTGCTAGCGGCCAGTCGGATCACAATGAGCAGTTCTTC. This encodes CSASGQSDHNEQFF.

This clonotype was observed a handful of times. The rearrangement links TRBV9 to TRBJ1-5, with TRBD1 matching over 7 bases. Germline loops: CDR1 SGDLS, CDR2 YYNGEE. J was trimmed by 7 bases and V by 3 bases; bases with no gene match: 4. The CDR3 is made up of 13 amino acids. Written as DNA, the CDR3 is TGTGCCAGCAGCGGGCAGGGGGTGCAGCCCCAGCATTTT. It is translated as CASSGQGVQPQHF.

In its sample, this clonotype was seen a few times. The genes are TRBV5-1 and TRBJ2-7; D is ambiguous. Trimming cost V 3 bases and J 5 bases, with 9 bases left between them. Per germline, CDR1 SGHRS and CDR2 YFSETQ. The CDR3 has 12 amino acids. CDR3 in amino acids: CASSWGTDEQYF. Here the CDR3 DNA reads TGCGCCAGCAGCTGGGGAACGGACGAGCAGTACTTC.

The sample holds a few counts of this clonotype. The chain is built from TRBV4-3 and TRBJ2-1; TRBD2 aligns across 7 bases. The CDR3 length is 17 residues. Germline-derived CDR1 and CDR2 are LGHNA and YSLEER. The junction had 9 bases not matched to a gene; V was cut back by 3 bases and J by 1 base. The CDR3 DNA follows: TGCGCCAGCAGCCAGGACTATCACGGGGGGTCCTACAATGAGCAGTTCTTC. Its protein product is CASSQDYHGGSYNEQFF.

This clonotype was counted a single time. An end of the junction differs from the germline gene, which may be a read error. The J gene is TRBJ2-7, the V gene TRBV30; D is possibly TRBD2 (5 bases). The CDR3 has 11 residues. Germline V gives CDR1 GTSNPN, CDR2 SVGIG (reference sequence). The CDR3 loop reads CAWRQIYEQYF. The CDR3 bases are TGTGCATGGAGGCAGATCTACGAGCAGTACTTC. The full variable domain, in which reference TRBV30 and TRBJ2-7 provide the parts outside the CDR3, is SQTIHQWPATLVQPVGSPLSLECTVEGTSNPNLYWYRQAAGRGLQLLFYSVGIGQISSEVPQNLSASRPQDRQFILSSKKLLLSDSGFYLCAWRQIYEQYFGPGTRLTVT.

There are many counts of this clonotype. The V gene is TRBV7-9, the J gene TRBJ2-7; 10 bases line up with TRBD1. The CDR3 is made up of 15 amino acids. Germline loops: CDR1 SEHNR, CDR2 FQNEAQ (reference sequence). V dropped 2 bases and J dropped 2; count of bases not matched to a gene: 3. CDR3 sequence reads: CASSLRDRGPYEQYF. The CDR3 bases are TGTGCCAGCAGCTTACGCGACAGGGGGCCCTACGAGCAGTACTTC.

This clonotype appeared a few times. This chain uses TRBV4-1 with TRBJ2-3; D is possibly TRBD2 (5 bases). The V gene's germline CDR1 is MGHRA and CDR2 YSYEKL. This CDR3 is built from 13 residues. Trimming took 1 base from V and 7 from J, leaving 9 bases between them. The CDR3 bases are TGCGCCAGCAGCCAAGTTGGACTTCATACGCAGTATTTT. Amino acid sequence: CASSQVGLHTQYF.

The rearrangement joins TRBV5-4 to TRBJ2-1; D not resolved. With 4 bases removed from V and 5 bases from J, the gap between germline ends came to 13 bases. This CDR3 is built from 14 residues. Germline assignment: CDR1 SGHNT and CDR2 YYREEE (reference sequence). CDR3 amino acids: CASSARWVHNEQFF. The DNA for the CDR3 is TGTGCCAGCAGCGCCCGTTGGGTTCACAATGAGCAGTTCTTC.

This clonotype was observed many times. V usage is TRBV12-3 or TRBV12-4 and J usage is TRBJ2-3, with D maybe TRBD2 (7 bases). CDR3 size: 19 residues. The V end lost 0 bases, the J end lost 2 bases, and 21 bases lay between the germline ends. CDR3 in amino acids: CASSLALGGLPPHTDTQYF. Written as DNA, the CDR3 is TGTGCCAGCAGTTTAGCTCTGGGGGGGCTTCCCCCCCACACAGATACGCAGTATTTT.